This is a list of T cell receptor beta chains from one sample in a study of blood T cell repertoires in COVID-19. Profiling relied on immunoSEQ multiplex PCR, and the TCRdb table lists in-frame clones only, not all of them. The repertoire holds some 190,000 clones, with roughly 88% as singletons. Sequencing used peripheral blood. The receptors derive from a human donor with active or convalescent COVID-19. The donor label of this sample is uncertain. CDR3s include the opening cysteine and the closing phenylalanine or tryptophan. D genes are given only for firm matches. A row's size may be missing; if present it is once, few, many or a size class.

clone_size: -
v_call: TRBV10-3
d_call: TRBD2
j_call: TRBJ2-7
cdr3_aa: CALSLGPSSGAYEQYF
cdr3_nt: TGTGCCCTCTCATTGGGCCCGTCTAGCGGTGCCTACGAGCAGTACTTC

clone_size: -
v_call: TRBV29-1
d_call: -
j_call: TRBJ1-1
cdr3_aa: CSVGDSAFF
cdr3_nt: TGCAGCGTTGGGGACTCGGCTTTCTTT

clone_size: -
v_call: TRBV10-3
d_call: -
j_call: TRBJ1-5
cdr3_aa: CAISEEGGSSNQPQHF
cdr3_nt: TGTGCCATCAGTGAGGAGGGCGGCAGTAGCAATCAGCCCCAGCATTTT

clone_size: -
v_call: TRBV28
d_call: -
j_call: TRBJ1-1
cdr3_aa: CASTSRYTEAFF
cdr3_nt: TGTGCCAGCACCTCTCGGTACACTGAAGCTTTCTTT

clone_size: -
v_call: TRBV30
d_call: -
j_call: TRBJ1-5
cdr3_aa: CAWRTGGHSNQPQHF
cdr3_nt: TGTGCCTGGAGGACAGGTGGGCACAGCAATCAGCCCCAGCATTTT

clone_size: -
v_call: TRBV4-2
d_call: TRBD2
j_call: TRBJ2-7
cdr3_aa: CASSQVSGKGDEQYF
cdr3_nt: TGTGCCAGCAGCCAAGTAAGCGGGAAGGGAGACGAGCAGTACTTC

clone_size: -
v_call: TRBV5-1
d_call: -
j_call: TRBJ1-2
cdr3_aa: CASSPRWGQIYGYTF
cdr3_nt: TGCGCCAGCAGCCCAAGGTGGGGGCAGATCTATGGCTACACCTTC

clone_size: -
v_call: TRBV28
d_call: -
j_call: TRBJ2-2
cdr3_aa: CASSLSGGTYNTGELFF
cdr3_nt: TGTGCCAGCAGTTTGTCAGGAGGCACCTATAACACCGGGGAGCTGTTTTTT

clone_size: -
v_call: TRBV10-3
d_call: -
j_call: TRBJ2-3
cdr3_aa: CAISGRGDTQYF
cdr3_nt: TGTGCCATCTCCGGCAGGGGAGATACGCAGTATTTT

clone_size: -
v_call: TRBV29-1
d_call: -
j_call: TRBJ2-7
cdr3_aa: CSVTGSGVQYEQYF
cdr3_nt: TGCAGCGTAACGGGATCTGGGGTCCAGTACGAGCAGTACTTC

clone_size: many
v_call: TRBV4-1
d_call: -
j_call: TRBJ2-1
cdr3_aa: CAFSRDFYNEQFF
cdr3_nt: TGCGCTTTTTCCCGGGACTTTTACAATGAGCAGTTCTTC

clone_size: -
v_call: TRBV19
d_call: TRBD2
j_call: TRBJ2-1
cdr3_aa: CASRTGTSGYNEQFF
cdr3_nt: TGTGCCAGTAGAACCGGGACTAGCGGATACAATGAGCAGTTCTTC

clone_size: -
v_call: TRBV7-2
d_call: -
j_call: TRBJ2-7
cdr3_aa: CASSLAGGQSEQYF
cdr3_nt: TGTGCCAGCAGCTTAGCGGGGGGGCAGTCCGAGCAGTACTTC

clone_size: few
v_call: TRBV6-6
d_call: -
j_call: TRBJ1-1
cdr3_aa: CASSPQAFF
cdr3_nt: TGTGCCAGCAGCCCTCAAGCTTTCTTT

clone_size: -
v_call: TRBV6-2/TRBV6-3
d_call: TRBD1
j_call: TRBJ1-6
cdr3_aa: CASSIPPGTGLYSPLHF
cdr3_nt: TGTGCCAGCAGTATCCCCCCCGGGACAGGCCTATATTCACCCCTCCACTTT

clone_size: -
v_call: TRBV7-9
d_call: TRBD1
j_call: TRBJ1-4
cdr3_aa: CASSTTTGDEKLFF
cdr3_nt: TGTGCCAGCAGCACAACGACAGGGGATGAAAAACTGTTTTTT

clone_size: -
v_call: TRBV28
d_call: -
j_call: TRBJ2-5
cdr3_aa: CASSSSSIRKTQYF
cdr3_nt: TGTGCCAGCAGTTCCTCGAGCATTCGAAAGACCCAGTACTTC

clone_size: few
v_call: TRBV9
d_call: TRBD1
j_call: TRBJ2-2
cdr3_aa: CASSPRDRGVTGELFF
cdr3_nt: TGTGCCAGCAGCCCCCGGGACAGGGGAGTCACCGGGGAGCTGTTTTTT

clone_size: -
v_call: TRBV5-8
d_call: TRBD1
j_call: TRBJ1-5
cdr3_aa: CASSLGQGGQPQHF
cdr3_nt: TGTGCCAGCAGCTTGGGACAGGGTGGTCAGCCCCAGCATTTT

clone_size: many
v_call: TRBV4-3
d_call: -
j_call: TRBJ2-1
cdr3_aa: CASSQVGGGYSYNEQFF
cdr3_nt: TGCGCCAGCAGCCAAGTGGGCGGAGGGTACTCCTACAATGAGCAGTTCTTC

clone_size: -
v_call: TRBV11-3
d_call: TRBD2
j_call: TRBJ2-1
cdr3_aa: CASSLEPTSGYNEQFF
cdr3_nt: TGTGCCAGCAGCTTAGAGCCCACTAGCGGGTACAATGAGCAGTTCTTC

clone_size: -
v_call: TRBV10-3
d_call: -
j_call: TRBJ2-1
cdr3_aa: CAISDPEGGARNEQFF
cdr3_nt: TGTGCCATCAGTGACCCTGAGGGGGGGGCACGGAATGAGCAGTTCTTC

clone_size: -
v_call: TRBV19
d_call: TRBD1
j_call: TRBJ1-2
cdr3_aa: CASSSQGGYGYTF
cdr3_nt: TGTGCCAGTAGTAGCCAGGGGGGCTATGGCTACACCTTC

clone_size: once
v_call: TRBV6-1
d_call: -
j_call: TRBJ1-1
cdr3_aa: CASSEGTGKTEAFF
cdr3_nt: TGTGCCAGCAGTGAAGGGACGGGAAAAACTGAAGCTTTCTTT

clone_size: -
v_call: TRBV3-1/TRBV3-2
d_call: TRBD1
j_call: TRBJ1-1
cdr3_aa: CASSQDQGAYTEAFF
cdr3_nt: TGTGCCAGCAGCCAAGATCAGGGGGCATACACTGAAGCTTTCTTT

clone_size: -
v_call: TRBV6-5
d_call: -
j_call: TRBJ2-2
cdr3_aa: CASSYPGPPNTGELFF
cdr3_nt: TGTGCCAGCAGTTACCCGGGTCCCCCGAACACCGGGGAGCTGTTTTTT

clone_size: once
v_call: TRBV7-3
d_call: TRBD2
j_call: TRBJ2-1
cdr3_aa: CASSYGTSGDNEQFF
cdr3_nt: TGTGCCAGCAGCTACGGGACTAGCGGGGACAATGAGCAGTTCTTC

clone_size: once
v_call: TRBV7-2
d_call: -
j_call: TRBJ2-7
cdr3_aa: CASSPLYEQYF
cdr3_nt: TGTGCCAGCAGCCCTCTTTACGAGCAGTACTTC

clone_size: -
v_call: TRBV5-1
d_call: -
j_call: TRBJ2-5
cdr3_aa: CASSPGSYEETQYF
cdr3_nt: TGCGCCAGCAGCCCCGGGAGTTACGAAGAGACCCAGTACTTC

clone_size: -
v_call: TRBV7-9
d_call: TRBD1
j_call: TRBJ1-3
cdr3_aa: CASSSRQGGNTIYF
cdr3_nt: TGTGCCAGCAGCTCCCGACAGGGTGGAAACACCATATATTTT

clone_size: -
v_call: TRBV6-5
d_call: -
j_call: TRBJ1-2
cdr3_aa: CASSYNGANYGYTF
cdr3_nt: TGTGCCAGCAGTTATAATGGAGCTAACTATGGCTACACCTTC

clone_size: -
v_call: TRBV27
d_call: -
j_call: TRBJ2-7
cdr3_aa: CASSLQGHEQYF
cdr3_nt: TGTGCCAGCAGTTTACAGGGCCACGAGCAGTACTTC

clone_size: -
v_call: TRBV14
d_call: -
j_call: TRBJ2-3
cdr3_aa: CASSQEWARTDTQYF
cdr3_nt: TGTGCCAGCAGCCAAGAGTGGGCCCGCACAGATACGCAGTATTTT

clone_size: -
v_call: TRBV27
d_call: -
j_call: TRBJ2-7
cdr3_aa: CASSSASDLMGEQYF
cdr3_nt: TGTGCCAGCAGCTCGGCTAGCGACCTCATGGGCGAGCAGTACTTC

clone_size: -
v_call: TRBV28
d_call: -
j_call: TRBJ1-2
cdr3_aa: CASSPTLGPLAYGYTF
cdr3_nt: TGTGCCAGCAGTCCCACGCTGGGGCCACTTGCCTATGGCTACACCTTC

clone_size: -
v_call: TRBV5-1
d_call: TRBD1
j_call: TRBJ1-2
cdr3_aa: CASSIQGGDGYTF
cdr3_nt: TGCGCCAGCAGCATACAGGGGGGCGATGGCTACACCTTC

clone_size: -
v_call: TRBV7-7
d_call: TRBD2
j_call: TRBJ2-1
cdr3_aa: CASSARGGGNEQFF
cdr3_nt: TGTGCCAGCAGCGCCCGGGGGGGAGGCAATGAGCAGTTCTTC

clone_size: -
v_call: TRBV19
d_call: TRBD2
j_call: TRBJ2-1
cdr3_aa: CASSSGRIAGEQFF
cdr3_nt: TGTGCCAGTAGTTCCGGGAGGATAGCAGGTGAGCAGTTCTTC

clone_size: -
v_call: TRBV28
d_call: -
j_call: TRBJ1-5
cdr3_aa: CASSLSRARNQPQHF
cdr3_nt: TGTGCCAGCAGTTTATCCAGGGCCCGCAATCAGCCCCAGCATTTT

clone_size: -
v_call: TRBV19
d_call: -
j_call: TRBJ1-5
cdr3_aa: CASSDTVNQPQHF
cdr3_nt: TGTGCCAGTAGTGATACAGTAAATCAGCCCCAGCATTTT

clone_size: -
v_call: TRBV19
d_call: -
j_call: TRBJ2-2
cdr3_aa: CASSAGELFF
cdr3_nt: TGTGCCAGCTCGGCCGGGGAGCTGTTTTTT

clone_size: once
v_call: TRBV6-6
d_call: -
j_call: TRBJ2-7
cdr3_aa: CASSGSFDRSVNYEQYF
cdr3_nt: TGTGCCAGCAGTGGATCTTTCGACAGGTCCGTAAACTACGAGCAGTACTTC

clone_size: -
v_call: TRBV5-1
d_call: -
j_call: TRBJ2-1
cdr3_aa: CASSFRPRQAERIRNEQFF
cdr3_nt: TGCGCCAGCAGCTTTAGACCCAGACAGGCGGAGCGGATAAGGAATGAGCAGTTCTTC

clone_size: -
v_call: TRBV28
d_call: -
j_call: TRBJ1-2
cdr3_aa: CATRDTNQDGYTF
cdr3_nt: TGTGCCACCCGGGACACCAATCAAGATGGCTACACCTTC

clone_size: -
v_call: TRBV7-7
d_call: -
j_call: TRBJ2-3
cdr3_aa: CASSLRALSGRGSSTDTQYF
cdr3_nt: TGTGCCAGCAGCTTAAGGGCCCTTAGCGGACGGGGCTCTAGCACAGATACGCAGTATTTT